The 12 T cell receptor beta chains below were found in one sample sequenced in a study of graft-versus-host responses after intestinal transplantation. Their antigen targets remain unknown. Assay: immunoSEQ multiplex PCR; the TCRdb copy retains only in-frame clones and omits some. This sample has more than 80,000 clones, with roughly 80% found just once. Sequenced here: unstimulated CD8+ T cells sorted from spleen or lymph node cells, sampled before intestinal transplant. These receptors were taken from a human donor who received an intestinal transplant.

The rearrangement uses TRBV4-1 and TRBJ2-7; D gene unclear. Germline V gene data show CDR1 as MGHRA and CDR2 as YSYEKL. The CDR3 sequence is 15 residues long. Trimming stripped 0 bases from V and 3 bases from J, with 12 bases between. The DNA for the CDR3 is TGCGCCAGCAGCCAAGATGTAGACAAATTCTACGAGCAGTACTTC. Protein product: CASSQDVDKFYEQYF.

The rearrangement links TRBV28 to TRBJ1-1; the D gene is possibly TRBD1 (5 bases). Germline values: CDR1 MDHEN, CDR2 SYDVKM. V lost 3 bases and J lost 4, with 9 bases in between. CDR3 size: 13 residues. The CDR3 sequence: CASSFGGITEAFF. CDR3 DNA sequence: TGTGCCAGCAGTTTTGGGGGTATCACTGAAGCTTTCTTT.

The rearrangement uses TRBV7-9 and TRBJ2-7, with no clear D. Germline V gene sequence: CDR1 SEHNR, CDR2 FQNEAQ (reference sequence). V was clipped by 0 bases and J by 3 bases, with 6 bases between them. This CDR3 contains 13 residues. In nucleotides, the CDR3 is TGTGCCAGCAGCTTAGCGTTAGGCTACGAGCAGTACTTC. Residues: CASSLALGYEQYF.

Worth noting for this clone: At one end, the junction sequence differs from germline, possibly due to a read error. This specimen includes other DNA sequences encoding the same CDR3. This chain connects TRBV6-8 to TRBJ1-2; TRBD1 is a possible D gene (5 bases). Germline CDR1 is MNHGY and CDR2 is SAAAGT. There are 15 residues in the CDR3. DNA for the CDR3: TGTGCCAGCAGTTACGTAGCAACAGGTGACTATGGCTACACCTTT. Translating it yields CASSYVATGDYGYTF.

The chain employs TRBV7-8 and TRBJ2-7; the match to TRBD1 covers 10 bases. The CDR3 totals 15 residues. Looked up from germline, CDR1 is SGHVS and CDR2 is FQNEAQ. The trim removed 5 bases at V and 0 bases at J, leaving 4 bases unmatched. The CDR3 sequence is CASSTRTGGSYEQYF. The CDR3, as DNA: TGTGCCAGCAGCACACGGACAGGGGGCTCCTACGAGCAGTACTTC. Based on the CDR3 plus reference TRBV7-8 and TRBJ2-7, the full variable domain is GAGVSQSPRYKVAKRGQDVALRCDPISGHVSLFWYQQALGQGPEFLTYFQNEAQLDKSGLPSDRFFAERPEGSVSTLKIQRTQQEDSAVYLCASSTRTGGSYEQYFGPGTRLTVT.

This chain links TRBV18 with TRBJ2-7, with no clear D. This CDR3 region has 14 residues. Trimming removed 2 bases at V and 3 bases at J, with 11 bases between. Germline V lookup: CDR1 KGHSH, CDR2 LQKENI. CDR3 residues: CASSPSLASYEQYF. The DNA of the CDR3 is TGTGCCAGCTCACCATCGTTGGCCAGCTACGAGCAGTACTTC.

J is TRBJ2-7 and V is TRBV21-1; whether TRBD1, the table's D call, matches the DNA was not checked. TRBV21-1 constitutes a pseudogene. This CDR3 contains 13 residues. In DNA form, the CDR3 reads TGTGCCAGCAGCAAAGCGAGGGGGACCGAGCAGTACTTC. Encoded protein: CASSKARGTEQYF.

The chain couples TRBV28 to TRBJ2-1; 13 bases fit TRBD2. CDR3 length: 16 amino acids. Germline V CDR1 and CDR2: MDHEN, SYDVKM. The V gene end was trimmed by 5 bases and the J gene end by 7 bases; junction bases not matched to a gene: 8. The CDR3 DNA reads TGTGCCAGCAGTGGGACTTGGACTAGCGGGAGTAATGAGCAGTTCTTC. Its translation is CASSGTWTSGSNEQFF.

The chain joins TRBV5-1 to TRBJ2-7, with 8 bases matching TRBD2. Per the germline V gene, CDR1 is SGHRS and CDR2 is YFSETQ. Trimming cost V 0 bases and J 5 bases; bases outside gene matches: 7. CDR3 size: 15 residues. The CDR3 spells CASSLVPSGFHEQYF. CDR3 sequence (DNA): TGCGCCAGCAGCTTGGTTCCTAGCGGGTTCCACGAGCAGTACTTC.

The chain combines TRBV6-5 with TRBJ2-7; TRBD2 matches 12 bases. CDR1 MNHEY and CDR2 SVGAGI come from the germline V gene. This CDR3 is 14 amino acids long. J was trimmed by 3 bases and V by 5 bases; bases with no gene match: 2. The CDR3 region has the DNA TGTGCCAGCAGTCGACTAGCGGGGGACTACGAGCAGTACTTC. Its translation: CASSRLAGDYEQYF.

This clone was seen a single time. The rearrangement links TRBV21-1 to TRBJ2-4; the table assigns TRBD2, which was not confirmed against the DNA. TRBV21-1 is described as a pseudogene. This CDR3 is 15 amino acids long. The CDR3 DNA sequence: TGTGCCAGCAGCATACTAGCGGGAGTCAAAAACATTCAGTACTTC. Translating it yields CASSILAGVKNIQYF.

The rearrangement joins TRBV7-6 to TRBJ1-4; maybe TRBD1 (5 bases). Germline CDR1 SGHVS, CDR2 FNYEAQ. This CDR3 region has 15 residues. V was trimmed by 1 base and J by 8 bases, leaving 14 bases between them. CDR3 bases: TGTGCCAGCAGCTTAGACGTGGGACCTCACGAAAAACTGTTTTTT. It yields the protein CASSLDVGPHEKLFF. The variable domain in full, with the rest retrieved from reference TRBV7-6 and TRBJ1-4, is GAGVSQSPRYKVTKRGQDVALRCDPISGHVSLYWYRQALGQGPEFLTYFNYEAQQDKSGLPNDRFSAERPEGSISTLTIQRTEQRDSAMYRCASSLDVGPHEKLFFGSGTQLSVL.